Detailed here is one T cell receptor beta chain. The entry originates in a study of early T cells in non-severe SARS-CoV-2 infection. Trimming took 4 bases from V and 6 from J, leaving 10 bases between them. Germline lookup yields CDR1 LNHDA and CDR2 SQIVND (reference sequence). This CDR3 spans 13 amino acids. cDNA molecules, individually, were tagged with unique molecular identifiers. TCRdb reprocessed the 5' RACE reads via MiXCR and lists one record per CDR3 protein. The table shows about 70,000 distinct CDR3 sequences, with 4.5% to 6% occurring only once. The specimen comprised whole blood, sampled at baseline. The source is an adult who was a healthcare worker with PCR-confirmed SARS-CoV-2 infection or an uninfected control (not recorded which). The chain links TRBV19 to TRBJ1-5, with D tentatively TRBD1 (6 bases). CDR3 sequence reads: CASSTTGSQPQHF. CDR3 coding DNA: TGTGCCAGTAGTACCACAGGGAGTCAGCCCCAGCATTTT.